This TCR beta chain was recovered during a study of CXCR3-negative and CXCR3-positive naive CD8 T cells. Study findings and constraints: After cryopreservation, CXCR3 expression dropped partially; most assays used fresh PBMCs. TRB CDR3s were more hydrophobic in CXCR3-positive than in CXCR3-negative naive cells.

TRB cDNA libraries were made by UMI-labeled 5' RACE. TCRdb reanalyzed the 5' RACE reads and collapses them to one entry per CDR3 protein, without DNA. This repertoire includes around 63,000 distinct CDR3 sequences. Comment on this clonotype: The antigen remains unidentified.

Sorts that each held 300,000 cells were run in triplicate for every CD8+ T cell subset. CD45RO-CCR7+CD27+CD95- characterized naive CD8+ T cells. Germline values: CDR1 SGHTA, CDR2 FQGNSA. CDR3 size: 14 residues. This TCR was sampled from a human donor in good health. Some clones in this sample may be carry-over from other donors' samples. Input material: naive CXCR3+ CD8+ T cells from blood. This sample's subset: CD45RO-CCR7+CD27+CD95- naive CD8+ T cells expressing CXCR3 (TNR3+). This chain links TRBV7-2 with TRBJ2-7; lacking DNA, the TRBD1 call made by TCRdb goes unchecked. The CDR3 sequence is CASRDRGNFYEQYF.